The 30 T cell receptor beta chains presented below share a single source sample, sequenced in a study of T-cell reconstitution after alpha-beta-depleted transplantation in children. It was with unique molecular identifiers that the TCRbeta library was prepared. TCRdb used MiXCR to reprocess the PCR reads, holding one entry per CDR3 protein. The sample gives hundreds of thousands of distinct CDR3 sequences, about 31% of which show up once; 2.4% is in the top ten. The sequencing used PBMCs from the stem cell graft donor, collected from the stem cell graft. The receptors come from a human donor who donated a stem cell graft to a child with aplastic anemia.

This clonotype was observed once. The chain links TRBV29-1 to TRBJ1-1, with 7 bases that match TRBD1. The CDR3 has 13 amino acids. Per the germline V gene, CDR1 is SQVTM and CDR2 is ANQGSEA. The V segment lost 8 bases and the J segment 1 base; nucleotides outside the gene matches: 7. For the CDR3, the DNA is TGCAGCATCTACAGGGGCGGGAACACTGAAGCTTTCTTT. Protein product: CSIYRGGNTEAFF.

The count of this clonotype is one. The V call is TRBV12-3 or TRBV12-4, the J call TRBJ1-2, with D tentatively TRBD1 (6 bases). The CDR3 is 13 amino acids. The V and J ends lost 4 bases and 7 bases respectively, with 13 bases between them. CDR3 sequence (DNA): TGTGCCAGCAGTTCTACAGGGAAGCCTGGCTACACCTTC. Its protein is CASSSTGKPGYTF.

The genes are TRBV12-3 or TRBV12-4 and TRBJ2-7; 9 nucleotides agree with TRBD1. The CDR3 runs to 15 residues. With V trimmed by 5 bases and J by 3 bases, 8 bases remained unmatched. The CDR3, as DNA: TGTGCCAGCAGTCTCCTGCGACAGGGGGACTACGAGCAGTACTTC. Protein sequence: CASSLLRQGDYEQYF.

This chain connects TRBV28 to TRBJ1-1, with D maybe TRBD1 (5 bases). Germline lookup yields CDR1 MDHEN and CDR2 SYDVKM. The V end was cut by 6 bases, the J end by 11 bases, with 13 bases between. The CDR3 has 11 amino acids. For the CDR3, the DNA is TGTGCCAGCAGCCCCGGGGGGAAGGCTTTCTTT. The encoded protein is CASSPGGKAFF.

CDR3 DNA: TGTGCCACCAGCAGAGCAGGGGGATGGAACATTCAGTACTTC. Protein sequence: CATSRAGGWNIQYF. The chain combines TRBV15 with TRBJ2-4, with 7 bases lining up with TRBD1. Germline V gives CDR1 LNHNV, CDR2 YYDKDF (reference sequence). Trimming removed 1 base from V and 7 bases from J; junction bases left unmatched: 4. The CDR3 covers 14 residues. Full variable domain (rest looked up from reference TRBV15 and TRBJ2-4): DAMVIQNPRYQVTQFGKPVTLSCSQTLNHNVMYWYQQKSSQAPKLLFHYYDKDFNNEADTPDNFQSRRPNTSFCFLDIRSPGLGDTAMYLCATSRAGGWNIQYFGAGTRLSVL.

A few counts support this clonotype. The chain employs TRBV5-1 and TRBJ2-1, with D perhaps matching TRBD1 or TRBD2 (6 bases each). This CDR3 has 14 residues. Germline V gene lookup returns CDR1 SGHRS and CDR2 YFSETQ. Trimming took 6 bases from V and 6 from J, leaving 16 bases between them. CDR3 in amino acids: CASTPGARGNEQFF. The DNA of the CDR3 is TGCGCCAGCACTCCGGGGGCGAGGGGCAATGAGCAGTTCTTC.

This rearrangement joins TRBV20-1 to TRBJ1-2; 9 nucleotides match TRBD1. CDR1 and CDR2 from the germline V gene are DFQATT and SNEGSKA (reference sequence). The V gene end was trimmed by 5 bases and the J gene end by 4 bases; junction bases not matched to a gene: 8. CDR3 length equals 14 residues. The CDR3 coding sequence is TGCAGTGCTCCCCGGACGGACAGGGGCTATGGCTACACCTTC. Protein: CSAPRTDRGYGYTF.

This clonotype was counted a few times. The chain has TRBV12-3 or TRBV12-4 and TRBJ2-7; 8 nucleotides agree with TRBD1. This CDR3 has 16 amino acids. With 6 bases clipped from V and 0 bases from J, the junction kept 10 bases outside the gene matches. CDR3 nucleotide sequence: TGTGCCAGCAGCTCACCCGGGACAGGACTCTCCTACGAGCAGTACTTC. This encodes CASSSPGTGLSYEQYF.

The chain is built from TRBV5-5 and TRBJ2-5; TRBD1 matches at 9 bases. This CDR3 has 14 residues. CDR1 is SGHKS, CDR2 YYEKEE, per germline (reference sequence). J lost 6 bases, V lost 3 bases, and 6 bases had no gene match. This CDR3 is CASSSPDRGKTQYF. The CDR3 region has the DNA TGTGCCAGCAGCTCCCCGGACAGGGGAAAGACCCAGTACTTC.

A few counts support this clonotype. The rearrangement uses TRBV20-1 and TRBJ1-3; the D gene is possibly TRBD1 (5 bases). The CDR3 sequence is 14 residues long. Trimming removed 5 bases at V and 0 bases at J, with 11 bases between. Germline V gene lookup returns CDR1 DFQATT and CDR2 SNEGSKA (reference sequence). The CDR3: CSAGDGYSGNTIYF. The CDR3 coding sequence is TGCAGTGCTGGGGACGGATACTCTGGAAACACCATATATTTT.

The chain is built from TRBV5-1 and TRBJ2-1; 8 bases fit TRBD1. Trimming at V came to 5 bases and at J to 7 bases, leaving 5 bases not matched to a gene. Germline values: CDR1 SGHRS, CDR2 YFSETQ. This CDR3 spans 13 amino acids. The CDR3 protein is CASRDRAGNEQFF. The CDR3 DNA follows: TGCGCCAGCAGGGACAGGGCCGGGAATGAGCAGTTCTTC.

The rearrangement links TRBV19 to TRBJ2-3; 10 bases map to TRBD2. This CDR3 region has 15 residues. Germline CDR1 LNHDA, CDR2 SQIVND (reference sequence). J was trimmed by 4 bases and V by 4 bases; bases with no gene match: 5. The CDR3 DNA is TGTGCCAGTAGTACCTCCGGGACTAGCGCAGATACGCAGTATTTT. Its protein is CASSTSGTSADTQYF.

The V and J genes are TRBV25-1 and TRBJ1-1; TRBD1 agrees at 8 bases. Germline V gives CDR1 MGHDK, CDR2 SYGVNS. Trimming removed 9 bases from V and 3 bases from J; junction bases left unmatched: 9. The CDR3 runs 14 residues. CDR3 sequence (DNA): TGTGCCAGTTCTCACAGGGGGAGAGACACTGAAGCTTTCTTT. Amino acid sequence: CASSHRGRDTEAFF.

Here the CDR3 reads CASSEQVFDEQFF. For the CDR3, the DNA is TGCGCCAGCAGTGAGCAGGTTTTCGATGAGCAGTTCTTC. The V call is TRBV10-1, the J call TRBJ2-1; D call uncertain. Looked up from germline, CDR1 is WNHNN and CDR2 is SYGVQD (reference sequence). The germline V and J ends were trimmed by 2 bases and 8 bases, with 10 bases remaining between them. This CDR3 is 13 amino acids long.

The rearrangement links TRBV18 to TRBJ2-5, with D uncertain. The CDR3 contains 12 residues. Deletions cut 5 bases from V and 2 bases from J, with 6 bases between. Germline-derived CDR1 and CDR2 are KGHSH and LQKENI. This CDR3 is CASSAYQETQYF. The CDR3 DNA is TGTGCCAGCTCAGCGTATCAAGAGACCCAGTACTTC. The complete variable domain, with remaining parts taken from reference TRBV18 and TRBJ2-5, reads NAGVMQNPRHLVRRRGQEARLRCSPMKGHSHVYWYRQLPEEGLKFMVYLQKENIIDESGMPKERFSAEFPKEGPSILRIQQVVRGDSAAYFCASSAYQETQYFGPGTRLLVL.

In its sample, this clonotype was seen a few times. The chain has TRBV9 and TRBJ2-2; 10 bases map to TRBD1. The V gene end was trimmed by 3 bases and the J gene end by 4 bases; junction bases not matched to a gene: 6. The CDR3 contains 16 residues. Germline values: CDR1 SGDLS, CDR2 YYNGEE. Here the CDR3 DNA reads TGTGCCAGCAGCGCAGACAGGGGGCGGATCACCGGGGAGCTGTTTTTT. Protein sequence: CASSADRGRITGELFF.

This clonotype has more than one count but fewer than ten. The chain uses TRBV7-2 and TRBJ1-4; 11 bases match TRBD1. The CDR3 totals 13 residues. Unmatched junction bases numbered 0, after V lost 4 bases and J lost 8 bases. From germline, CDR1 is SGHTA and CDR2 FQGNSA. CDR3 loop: CASSWDRGEKLFF. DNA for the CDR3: TGTGCCAGCAGCTGGGACAGGGGGGAAAAACTGTTTTTT.

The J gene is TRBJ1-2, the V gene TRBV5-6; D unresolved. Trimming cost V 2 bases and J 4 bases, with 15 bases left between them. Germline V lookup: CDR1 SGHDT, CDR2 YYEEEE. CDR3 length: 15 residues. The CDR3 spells CASSFIKTSSYGYTF. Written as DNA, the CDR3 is TGTGCCAGCAGCTTTATTAAGACCTCGTCCTATGGCTACACCTTC. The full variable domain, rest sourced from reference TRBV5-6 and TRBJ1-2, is DAGVTQSPTHLIKTRGQQVTLRCSPKSGHDTVSWYQQALGQGPQFIFQYYEEEERQRGNFPDRFSGHQFPNYSSELNVNALLLGDSALYLCASSFIKTSSYGYTFGSGTRLTVV.

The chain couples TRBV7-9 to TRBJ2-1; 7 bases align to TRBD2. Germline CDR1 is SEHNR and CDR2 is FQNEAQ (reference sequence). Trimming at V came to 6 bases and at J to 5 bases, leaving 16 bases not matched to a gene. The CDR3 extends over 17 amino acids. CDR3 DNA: TGTGCCAGCAGTGTTCTAAGTGCTAGCGGACCTAACAATGAGCAGTTCTTC. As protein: CASSVLSASGPNNEQFF.

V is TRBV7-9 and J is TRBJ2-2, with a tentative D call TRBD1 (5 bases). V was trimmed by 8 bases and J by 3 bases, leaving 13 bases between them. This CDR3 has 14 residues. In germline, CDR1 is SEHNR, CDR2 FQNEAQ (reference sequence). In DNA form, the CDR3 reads TGTGCCAGCCGATATCTAGGGGACACCGGGGAGCTGTTTTTT. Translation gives CASRYLGDTGELFF.

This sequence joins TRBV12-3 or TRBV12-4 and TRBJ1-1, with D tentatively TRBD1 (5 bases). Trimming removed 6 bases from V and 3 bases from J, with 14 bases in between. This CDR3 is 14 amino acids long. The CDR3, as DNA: TGTGCCAGCAGAAAGGGACTCTGGGACACTGAAGCTTTCTTT. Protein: CASRKGLWDTEAFF.

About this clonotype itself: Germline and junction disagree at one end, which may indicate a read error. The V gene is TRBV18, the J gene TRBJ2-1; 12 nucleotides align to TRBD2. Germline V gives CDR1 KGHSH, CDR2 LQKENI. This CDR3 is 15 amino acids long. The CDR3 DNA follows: TGTGCCAGCTCCCCACTAGCGGGAGGCGACAATGAGCAGTTCTTC. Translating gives CASSPLAGGDNEQFF.

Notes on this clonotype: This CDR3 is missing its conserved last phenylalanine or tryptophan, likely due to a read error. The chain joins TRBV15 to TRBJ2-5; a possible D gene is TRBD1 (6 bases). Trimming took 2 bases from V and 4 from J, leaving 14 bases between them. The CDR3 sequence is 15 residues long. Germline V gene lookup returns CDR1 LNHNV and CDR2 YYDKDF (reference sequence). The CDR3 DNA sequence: TGTGCCACCAGCAGAAGGACAGAGAGAAGAGAGACCCAGTACTTA. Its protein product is CATSRRTERRETQYL.

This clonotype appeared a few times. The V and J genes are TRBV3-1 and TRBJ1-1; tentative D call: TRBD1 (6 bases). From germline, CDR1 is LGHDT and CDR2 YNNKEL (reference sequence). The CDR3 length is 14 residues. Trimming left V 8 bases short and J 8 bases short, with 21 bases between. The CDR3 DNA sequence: TGTGCCAGCGGGAGCAGGGGAACGTCCGGGGAAGCTTTCTTT. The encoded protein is CASGSRGTSGEAFF.

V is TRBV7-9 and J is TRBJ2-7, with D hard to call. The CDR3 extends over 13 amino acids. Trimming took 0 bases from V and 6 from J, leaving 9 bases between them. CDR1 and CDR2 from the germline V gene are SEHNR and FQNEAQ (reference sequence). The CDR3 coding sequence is TGTGCCAGCAGCTTAGCGGAGTTCGGCGAGCAGTACGTC. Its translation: CASSLAEFGEQYV.

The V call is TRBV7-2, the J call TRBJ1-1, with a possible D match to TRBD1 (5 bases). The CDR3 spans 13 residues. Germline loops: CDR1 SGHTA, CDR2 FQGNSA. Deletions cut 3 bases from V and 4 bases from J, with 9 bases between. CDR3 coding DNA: TGTGCCAGCAGCTTCATGGGGACCACTGAAGCTTTCTTT. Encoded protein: CASSFMGTTEAFF.

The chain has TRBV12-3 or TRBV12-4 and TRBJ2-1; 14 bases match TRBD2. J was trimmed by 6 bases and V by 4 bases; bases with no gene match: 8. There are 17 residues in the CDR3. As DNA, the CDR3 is TGTGCCAGCAGTTCCTGGACTAGCGGGGGGCCCACCAATGAGCAGTTCTTC. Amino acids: CASSSWTSGGPTNEQFF.

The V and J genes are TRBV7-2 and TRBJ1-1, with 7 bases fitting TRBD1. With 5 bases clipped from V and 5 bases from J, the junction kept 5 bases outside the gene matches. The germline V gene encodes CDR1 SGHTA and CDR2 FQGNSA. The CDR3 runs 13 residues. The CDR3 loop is CASSLGQETEAFF. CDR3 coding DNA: TGTGCCAGCAGCCTAGGACAGGAAACTGAAGCTTTCTTT.

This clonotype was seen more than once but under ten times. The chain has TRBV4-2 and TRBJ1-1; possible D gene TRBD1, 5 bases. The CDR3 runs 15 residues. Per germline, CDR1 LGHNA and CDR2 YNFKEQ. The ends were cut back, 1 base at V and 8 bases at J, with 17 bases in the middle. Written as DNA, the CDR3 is TGTGCCAGCAGCCAAGGTTCCGGCAGGGTATTAGAAGCTTTCTTT. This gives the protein CASSQGSGRVLEAFF.

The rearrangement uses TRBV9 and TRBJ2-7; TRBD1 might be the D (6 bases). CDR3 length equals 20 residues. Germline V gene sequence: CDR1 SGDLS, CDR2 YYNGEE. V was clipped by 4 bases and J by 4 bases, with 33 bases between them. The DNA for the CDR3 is TGTGCCAGCAGCTACAAAACAGGGAGTACCCATTACGAGCAGCGGTACGAGCAGTACGTC. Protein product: CASSYKTGSTHYEQRYEQYV.